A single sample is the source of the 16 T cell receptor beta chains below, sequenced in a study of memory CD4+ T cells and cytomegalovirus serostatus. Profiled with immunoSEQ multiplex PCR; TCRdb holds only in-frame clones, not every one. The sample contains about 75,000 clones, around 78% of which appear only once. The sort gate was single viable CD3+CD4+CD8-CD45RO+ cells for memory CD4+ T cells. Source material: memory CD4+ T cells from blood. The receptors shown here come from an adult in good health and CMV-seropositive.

The CDR3 here is CASLRDRASYNEQFF. In DNA form, the CDR3 reads TGTGCCAGCTTAAGGGACAGGGCCTCCTACAATGAGCAGTTCTTC. V is TRBV6-1 and J is TRBJ2-1; 9 bases match TRBD1. This CDR3 spans 15 amino acids. Germline V gene data show CDR1 as MNHNS and CDR2 as SASEGT. V dropped 8 bases and J dropped 0; count of bases not matched to a gene: 5.

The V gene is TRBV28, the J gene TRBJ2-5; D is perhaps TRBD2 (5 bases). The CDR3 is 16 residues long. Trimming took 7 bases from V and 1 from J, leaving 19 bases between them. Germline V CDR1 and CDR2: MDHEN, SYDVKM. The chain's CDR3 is CASTHGSWPTQETQYF. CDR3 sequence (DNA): TGTGCCAGCACCCATGGGAGTTGGCCTACCCAAGAGACCCAGTACTTC.

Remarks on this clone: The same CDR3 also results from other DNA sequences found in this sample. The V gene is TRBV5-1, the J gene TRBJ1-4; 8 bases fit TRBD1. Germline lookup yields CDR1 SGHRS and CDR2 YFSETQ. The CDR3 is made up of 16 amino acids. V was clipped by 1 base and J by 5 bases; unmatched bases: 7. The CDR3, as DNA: TGCGCCAGCAGCTTGTCAACAGGGGGGGGGAATGAAAAACTGTTTTTT. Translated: CASSLSTGGGNEKLFF.

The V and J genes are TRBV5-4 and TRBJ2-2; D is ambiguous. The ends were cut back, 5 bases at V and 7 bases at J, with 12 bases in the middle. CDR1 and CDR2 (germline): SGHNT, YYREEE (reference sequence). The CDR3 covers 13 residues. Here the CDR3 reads CASRIGQGGELFF. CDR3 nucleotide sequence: TGTGCCAGCAGGATAGGGCAAGGCGGGGAGCTGTTTTTT.

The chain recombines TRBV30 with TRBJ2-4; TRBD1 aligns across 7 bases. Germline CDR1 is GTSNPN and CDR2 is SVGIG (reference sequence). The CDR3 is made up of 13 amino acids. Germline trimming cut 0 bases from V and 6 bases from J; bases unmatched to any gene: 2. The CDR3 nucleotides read TGTGCCTGGAGTGTAGGGGACAGAAACATTCAGTACTTC. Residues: CAWSVGDRNIQYF. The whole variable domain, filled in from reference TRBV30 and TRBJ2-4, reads SQTIHQWPATLVQPVGSPLSLECTVEGTSNPNLYWYRQAAGRGLQLLFYSVGIGQISSEVPQNLSASRPQDRQFILSSKKLLLSDSGFYLCAWSVGDRNIQYFGAGTRLSVL.

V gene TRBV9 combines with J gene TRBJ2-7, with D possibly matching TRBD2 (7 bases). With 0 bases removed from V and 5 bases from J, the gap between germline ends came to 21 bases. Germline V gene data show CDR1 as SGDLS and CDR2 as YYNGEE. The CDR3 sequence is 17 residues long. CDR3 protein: CASSVGPPLRGQDEQYF. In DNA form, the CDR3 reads TGTGCCAGCAGCGTAGGCCCCCCCTTGCGGGGGCAGGACGAGCAGTACTTC. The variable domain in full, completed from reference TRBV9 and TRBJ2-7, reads DSGVTQTPKHLITATGQRVTLRCSPRSGDLSVYWYQQSLDQGLQFLIQYYNGEERAKGNILERFSAQQFPDLHSELNLSSLELGDSALYFCASSVGPPLRGQDEQYFGPGTRLTVT.

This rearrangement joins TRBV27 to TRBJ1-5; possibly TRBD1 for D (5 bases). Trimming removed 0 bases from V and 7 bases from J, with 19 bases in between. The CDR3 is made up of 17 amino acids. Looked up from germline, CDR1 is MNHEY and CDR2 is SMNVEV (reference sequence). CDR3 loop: CASSLSSDSLRGQPQHF. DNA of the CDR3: TGTGCCAGCAGTTTATCATCAGACTCCCTCCGGGGCCAGCCCCAGCATTTT.

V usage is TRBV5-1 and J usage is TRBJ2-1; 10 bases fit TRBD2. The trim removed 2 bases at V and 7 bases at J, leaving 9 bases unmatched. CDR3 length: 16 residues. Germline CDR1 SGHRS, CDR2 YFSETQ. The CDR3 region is CASSFLAGLALNEQFF. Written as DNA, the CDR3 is TGCGCCAGCAGCTTTTTGGCGGGACTAGCGTTAAATGAGCAGTTCTTC.

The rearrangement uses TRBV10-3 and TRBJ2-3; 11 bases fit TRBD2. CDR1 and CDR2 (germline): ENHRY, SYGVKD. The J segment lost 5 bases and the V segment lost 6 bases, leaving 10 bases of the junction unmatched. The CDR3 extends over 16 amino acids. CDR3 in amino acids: CAISETSGAGGDTQYF. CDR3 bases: TGTGCCATCAGCGAGACTAGCGGGGCGGGGGGAGATACGCAGTATTTT.

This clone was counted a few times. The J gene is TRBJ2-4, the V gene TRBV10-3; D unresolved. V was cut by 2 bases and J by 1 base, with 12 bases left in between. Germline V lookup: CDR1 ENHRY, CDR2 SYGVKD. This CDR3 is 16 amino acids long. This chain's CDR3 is CAISEGGWSAKNIQYF. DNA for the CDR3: TGTGCCATCAGTGAGGGTGGGTGGTCCGCCAAAAACATTCAGTACTTC.

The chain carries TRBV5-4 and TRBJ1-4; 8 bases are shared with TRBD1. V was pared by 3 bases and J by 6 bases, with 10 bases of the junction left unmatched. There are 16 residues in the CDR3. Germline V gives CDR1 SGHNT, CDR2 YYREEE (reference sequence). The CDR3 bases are TGTGCCAGCAGCTCGTTCAGGGGGCAAGGGGATGAAAAACTGTTTTTT. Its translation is CASSSFRGQGDEKLFF.

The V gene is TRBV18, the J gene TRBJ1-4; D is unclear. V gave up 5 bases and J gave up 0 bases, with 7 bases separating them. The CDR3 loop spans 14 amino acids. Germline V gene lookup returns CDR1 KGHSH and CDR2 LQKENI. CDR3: CASSTVATNEKLFF. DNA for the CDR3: TGTGCCAGCTCAACAGTTGCAACTAATGAAAAACTGTTTTTT. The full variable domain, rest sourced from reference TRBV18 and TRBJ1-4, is NAGVMQNPRHLVRRRGQEARLRCSPMKGHSHVYWYRQLPEEGLKFMVYLQKENIIDESGMPKERFSAEFPKEGPSILRIQQVVRGDSAAYFCASSTVATNEKLFFGSGTQLSVL.

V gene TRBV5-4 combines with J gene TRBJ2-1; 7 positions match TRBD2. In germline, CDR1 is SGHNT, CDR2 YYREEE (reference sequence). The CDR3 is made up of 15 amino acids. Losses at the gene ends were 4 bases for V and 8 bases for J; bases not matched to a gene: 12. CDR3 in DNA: TGTGCCAGCAGCCGGGGAGGGCTAGTTGGAGATGAGCAGTTCTTC. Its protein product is CASSRGGLVGDEQFF.

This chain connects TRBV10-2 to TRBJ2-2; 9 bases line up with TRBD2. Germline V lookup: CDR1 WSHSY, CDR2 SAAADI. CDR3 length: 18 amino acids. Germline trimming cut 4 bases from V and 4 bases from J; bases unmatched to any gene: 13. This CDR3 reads CASSARSGGTVGTGELFF. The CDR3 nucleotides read TGCGCCAGCAGTGCTCGGAGCGGGGGGACCGTAGGCACCGGGGAGCTGTTTTTT.

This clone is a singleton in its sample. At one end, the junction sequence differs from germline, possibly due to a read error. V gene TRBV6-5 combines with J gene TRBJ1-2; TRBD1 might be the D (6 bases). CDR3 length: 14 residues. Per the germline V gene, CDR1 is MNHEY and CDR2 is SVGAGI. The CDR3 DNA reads TGTGCCAGCCGTTACAGGGATCCCTCCTATGGCTACACCTTC. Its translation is CASRYRDPSYGYTF.

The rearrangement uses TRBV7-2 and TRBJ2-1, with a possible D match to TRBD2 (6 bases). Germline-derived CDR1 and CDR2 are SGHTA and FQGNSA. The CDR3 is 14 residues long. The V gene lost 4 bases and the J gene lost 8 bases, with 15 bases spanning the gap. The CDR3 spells CASSYLRGSHEQFF. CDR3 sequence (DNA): TGTGCCAGCAGCTACTTACGGGGGTCCCATGAGCAGTTCTTC.